This T cell receptor beta chain was retrieved from a study of T cell responses to AZD1222 COVID-19 vaccine. Across the study: Recipients boosted at about 4 weeks or about 12 weeks are pooled. Findings of the study overall: Reportedly, close to half of spike-specific TCRs are directed against unmutated variant regions. Donors, mostly white British, included more females; clonal diversity was possibly underestimated. Just a handful of AZD1222 recipients were seropositive at baseline.

Comments on this clone: Its antigen is currently unknown.

The ends were cut back, 2 bases at V and 11 bases at J, with 12 bases in the middle. The CDR3 is 12 residues long. Germline V gene lookup returns CDR1 LGHDT and CDR2 YNNKEL (reference sequence). The table came from immunoSEQ multiplex PCR; TCRdb's copy has only in-frame clones and leaves some out. The table lists 70,000 or so clones, around 87% of them singletons. The sequencing here drew on peripheral blood, taken on day 0 of AZD1222 vaccination. This clonotype originated in an adult in good health. The chain links TRBV3-1 (or the pseudogene TRBV3-2) to TRBJ1-1; TRBD1 is a possible D gene (5 bases). Written as DNA, the CDR3 is TGTGCCAGCAGCCAACTAGGATCAGGGGCTTTCTTT. Translation: CASSQLGSGAFF.